This T cell receptor beta chain was profiled in a study of CD8+ T cells in alopecia areata. Study-level results: Sequence data from scalp samples additionally include resident alphabeta T cells of normal skin.

As the sequencing template, cDNA was produced by extracting RNA and reverse transcribing it. TCRdb's copy holds only in-frame clones and misses some; the assay was immunoSEQ multiplex PCR. The table records almost 35,000 clones, roughly 50% of them present only once. Lesional scalp punch biopsies and peripheral blood came from alopecia areata patients. V was pared by 3 bases and J by 2 bases, with 5 bases between. The CDR3 extends over 12 amino acids. The germline V gene has CDR1 SEHNR and CDR2 FQNEAQ (reference sequence). With regard to this clone: Its target is not known.

This TCR was recovered from a human donor with alopecia areata. The chain couples TRBV7-9 to TRBJ2-7; D ambiguous. The sample consisted of NKG2D-high CD8+ T cells sorted from blood. The CDR3 here is CASSLVPYEQYF. The CDR3 DNA reads as TGTGCCAGCAGCTTGGTCCCCTACGAGCAGTACTTC.